The T cell receptor beta chain described here comes from a study of blood T cell repertoires in COVID-19. At the level of the study: There were acute and convalescent COVID-19 samples, and they came from the United States, Italy and Spain. In each case, the material was cDNA or gDNA derived from T cells, B-cell-depleted T cells, or PBMCs.

In the original workflow: Amplifying reference gene primers gave estimates of nucleated cell counts. Sequenced by immunoSEQ multiplex PCR; TCRdb stores in-frame clones only, minus some. The V and J calls and clone size come from that table; D and trimming were worked out from the DNA. The sample has around 200,000 clones, 70% to 90% seen once. This clonotype originated in a woman older than 75 in a cohort sampled during active or convalescent COVID-19. The sequenced sample was peripheral blood.

Here the CDR3 DNA reads TGTGCCAGCAGCTTTATACAGTCCGGAGGAGAGACCCAGTACTTC. This sequence encodes CASSFIQSGGETQYF. The chain joins TRBV7-9 to TRBJ2-5; perhaps TRBD2 as D (5 bases). Germline loops: CDR1 SEHNR, CDR2 FQNEAQ (reference sequence). This CDR3 region has 15 residues. Trimming pared 3 bases from V and 4 bases from J, leaving 15 bases between.